This T cell receptor beta chain was captured by sequencing in a study of T cells in localized non-small cell lung cancer. Study conclusions and caveats: Longer overall survival accompanied higher blood T cell density.

Turning to this clone: Its antigen is unknown.

TCRdb's copy holds only in-frame clones and misses some; the assay was immunoSEQ multiplex PCR. This sample has around 2,600 clones, with over 20% found just once. Trimming left V 4 bases short and J 2 bases short, with 12 bases between. This CDR3 has 14 amino acids. Germline lookup yields CDR1 SGDLS and CDR2 YYNGEE. This clonotype was sampled from a man aged 40-75 years with stage I squamous cell lung carcinoma. The V and J genes are TRBV9 and TRBJ2-5; the D is unclear. The source material was lung tumor tissue, sampled before any cancer treatment. CDR3 in DNA: TGTGCCAGCAGCTTGCTAGGATCACAAGAGACCCAGTACTTC. This sequence encodes CASSLLGSQETQYF.